This TCR beta chain was captured by sequencing in a study of T-cell memory formation after mild COVID-19. Whole-study context: Most TCR clusters belonged to a single donor.

The V end was cut by 2 bases, the J end by 3 bases, with 14 bases between. Germline loops: CDR1 SGHRS, CDR2 YFSETQ. The CDR3 runs 15 residues. This clonotype was recorded a few times. TCRdb redid the calling of the 5' RACE reads with MiXCR, one entry per CDR3 protein. The table shows more than 250,000 distinct CDR3 sequences, with roughly 18% occurring only once. Sequenced: PBMCs or a T cell subset sorted from them (not recorded which). The chain couples TRBV5-1 to TRBJ1-2; D gene uncertain. The clonotype comes from a young man who had mild COVID-19 (a few samples of this study predate the infection). Cell type and time point are not known. CDR3 sequence reads: CASSLQCTLDYGYTF. CDR3 bases: TGCGCCAGCAGCTTACAGTGTACCCTTGACTATGGCTACACCTTC. Full variable domain (missing parts from reference TRBV5-1 and TRBJ1-2): KAGVTQTPRYLIKTRGQQVTLSCSPISGHRSVSWYQQTPGQGLQFLFEYFSETQRNKGNFPGRFSGRQFSNSRSEMNVSTLELGDSALYLCASSLQCTLDYGYTFGSGTRLTVV.